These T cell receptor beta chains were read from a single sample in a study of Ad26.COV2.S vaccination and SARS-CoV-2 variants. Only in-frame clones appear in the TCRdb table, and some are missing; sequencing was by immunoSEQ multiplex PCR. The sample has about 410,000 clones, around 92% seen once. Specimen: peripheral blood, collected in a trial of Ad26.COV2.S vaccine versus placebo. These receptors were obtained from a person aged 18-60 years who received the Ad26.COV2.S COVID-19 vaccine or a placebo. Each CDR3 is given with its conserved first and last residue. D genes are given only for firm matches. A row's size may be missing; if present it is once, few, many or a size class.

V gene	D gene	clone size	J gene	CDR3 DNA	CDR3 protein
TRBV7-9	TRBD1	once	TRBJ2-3	TGTGCCAGCAGCTTACCTATGGGACAGTCTAGCACAGATACGCAGTATTTT	CASSLPMGQSSTDTQYF
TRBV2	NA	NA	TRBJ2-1	TGTGCCAGCAGTGAGCAGGGGGAGCGGGGCGGAGATGAGCAGTTCTTC	CASSEQGERGGDEQFF
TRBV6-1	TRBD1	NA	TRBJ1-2	TGTGCCAGCAGTGAATTCGGTGGTGGGACAGGGAATAACTATGGCTACACCTTC	CASSEFGGGTGNNYGYTF
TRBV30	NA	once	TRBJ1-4	TGTGCCTGGAGTGTAGGGATGACGGGGGGCTTTAATGAAAAACTGTTTTTT	CAWSVGMTGGFNEKLFF
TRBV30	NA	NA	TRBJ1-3	TGTGCCTGGAGTGAGGTCGGCGTTAGCTCTGGAAACACCATATATTTT	CAWSEVGVSSGNTIYF
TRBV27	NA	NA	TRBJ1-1	TGTGCCAGCAGTGTCGGGGACGTCAACACTGAAGCTTTCTTT	CASSVGDVNTEAFF
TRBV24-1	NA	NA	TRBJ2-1	TGTGCCACCAGTGAGGCAACCGGGACCTACTCCAATGAGCAGTTCTTC	CATSEATGTYSNEQFF
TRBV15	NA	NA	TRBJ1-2	TGTGCCACCAGCAGAGAGGACGGGTATGGCTACACCTTC	CATSREDGYGYTF
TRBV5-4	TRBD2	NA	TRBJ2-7	TGTGCCAGCAGCTTGGGACCCCTAGCGGGGGCCCCTCAGTACTTC	CASSLGPLAGAPQYF
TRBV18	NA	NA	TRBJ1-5	TGTGCCAGCTCAGAAAATGGGGGTCAGCCCCAGCATTTT	CASSENGGQPQHF
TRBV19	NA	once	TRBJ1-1	TGTGCCAGTAGTTACAGCAACCGGGTGTCTGAAGCTTTCTTT	CASSYSNRVSEAFF
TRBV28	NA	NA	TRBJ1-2	TGTGCCAGCAGTTTTAGCACCTATGGCTACACCTTC	CASSFSTYGYTF
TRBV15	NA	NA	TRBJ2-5	TGTGCCACCAGCAGAAAGTACCAAGAGACCCAGTACTTC	CATSRKYQETQYF
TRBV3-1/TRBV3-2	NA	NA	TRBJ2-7	TGTGCCAGCAGCCTAGACCCGGGACAAGTCTACGAGCAGTACTTC	CASSLDPGQVYEQYF
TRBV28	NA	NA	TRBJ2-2	TGTGCCAGCAGTTCCCGACAGGGAGGCACCGGGGAGCTGTTTTTT	CASSSRQGGTGELFF
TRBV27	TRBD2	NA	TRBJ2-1	TGTGCCAGCAGTAATCGGACTAGCGGGGGGTCGGGTGAGCAGTTCTTC	CASSNRTSGGSGEQFF
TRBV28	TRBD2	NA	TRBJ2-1	TGTGCCAGCAGTTCCTCCGCAGCGGGGGGTCGTGACAATGAGCAGTTCTTC	CASSSSAAGGRDNEQFF
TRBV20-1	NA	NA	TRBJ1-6	TGCAGTGCTAGTTCATCCGGGAATTCACCCCTCCACTTT	CSASSSGNSPLHF
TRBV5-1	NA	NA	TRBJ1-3	TGCGCCAGCAGCTTGCAGACTGGAAACACCATATATTTT	CASSLQTGNTIYF
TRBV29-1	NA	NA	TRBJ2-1	TGCAGCGTTGTCACCGGGTACAACAATGAGCAGTTCTTC	CSVVTGYNNEQFF
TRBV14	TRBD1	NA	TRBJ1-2	TGTGCCAGCAGCCAACTGACAGGGACCTATGGCTACACCTTC	CASSQLTGTYGYTF
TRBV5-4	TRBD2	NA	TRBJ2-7	TGTGCCAGCAGCGCTAGCGGGGGGGGACCCTACGAGCAGTACTTC	CASSASGGGPYEQYF
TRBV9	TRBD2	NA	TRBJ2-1	TGTGCCAGCAGCGACCAGCGGGGGGGCCACGAGCAGTTCTTC	CASSDQRGGHEQFF
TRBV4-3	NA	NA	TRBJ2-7	TGCGCCAGCAGCCAAGATATGGGTTTCGAGCAGTACTTC	CASSQDMGFEQYF
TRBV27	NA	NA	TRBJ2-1	TGTGCCAGCAGGGCTCAGGGGAACTACAATGAGCAGTTCTTC	CASRAQGNYNEQFF
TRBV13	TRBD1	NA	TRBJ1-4	TGTGCCAGCAGCTCAGGGCCGATGTGGGAAACCGACAGGGGAGCGGGAAATGAAAAACTGTTTTTT	CASSSGPMWETDRGAGNEKLFF
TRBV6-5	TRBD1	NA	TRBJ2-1	TGTGCCAGCAGCACCCGGGACAGGGGATACAATGAGCAGTTCTTC	CASSTRDRGYNEQFF
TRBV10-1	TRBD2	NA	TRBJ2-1	TGCGCCAGCAGTGAAAGCCTAGCGGCGGGCAATGAGCAGTTCTTC	CASSESLAAGNEQFF
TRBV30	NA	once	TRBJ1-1	TGTGCCTGGCGGGACCAGAACACTGAAGCTTTCTTT	CAWRDQNTEAFF
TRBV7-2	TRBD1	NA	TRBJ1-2	TGTGCCAGCAGCCCTAGGGGACAGCCCGAGGGCTACACCTTC	CASSPRGQPEGYTF